This T cell receptor beta chain was profiled in a study of breast tumors, draining lymph nodes, adjacent tissues. TCRdb re-analysed the multiplex PCR reads in MiXCR, keeping a single row per CDR3 protein. Of over 200,000 distinct CDR3 sequences listed, about 30% are singletons. Overall study findings and caveats: Tumor TCR diversity was below lymph nodes but above nontumor tissue. The lymph node origin of tumor T cells was framed as consistent with a hypothesis, not demonstrated. Tumor and nontumor repertoires were significantly more similar in luminal-like than in basal-like breast cancer.

The lymph nodes were axillary draining lymph nodes from breast cancer patients. A remark on this clonotype: Its antigen is undetermined.

The CDR3 is 15 amino acids. From germline, CDR1 is PRHDT and CDR2 FYEKMQ (reference sequence). V lost 5 bases and J 1 base, leaving 14 bases between the germline ends. The gene calls are TRBV13 and TRBJ1-1; D gene uncertain. Sequencing input: axillary lymph node tissue. This TCR derives from a female donor with breast cancer. Some clones in this sample may be carry-over from other donors' samples. The CDR3 nucleotides read TGTGCCAGCAGCCATAAACTGGGGAGGAACACTGAAGCTTTCTTT. Amino acid sequence: CASSHKLGRNTEAFF.